A single sample gave rise to the 10 T cell receptor beta chains below, sequenced in a study of blood T cell repertoires in COVID-19. Method: immunoSEQ multiplex PCR; TCRdb's copy keeps in-frame clones and lacks some. The table lists 110,000 or so clones, roughly nine tenths of them singletons. The sequenced sample consisted of peripheral blood. These receptors originate from a man aged 65 to 85 who had recovered from COVID-19.

The chain is built from TRBV28 and TRBJ1-2; D gene unclear. The CDR3 is made up of 13 amino acids. The V gene lost 7 bases and the J gene lost 4 bases, with 13 bases spanning the gap. Per germline, CDR1 MDHEN and CDR2 SYDVKM. CDR3: CASTSGRAYGYTF. DNA for the CDR3: TGTGCCAGCACCTCGGGTCGTGCCTATGGCTACACCTTC.

This clone was picked up one time. This chain joins TRBV5-1 and TRBJ1-4; 8 nucleotides match TRBD1. There are 15 residues in the CDR3. Germline V gene data show CDR1 as SGHRS and CDR2 as YFSETQ. Trimming took 0 bases from V and 7 from J; bases not matched to a gene: 5. CDR3 region: CASSLAGTGLEKLFF. CDR3 coding DNA: TGCGCCAGCAGCTTGGCCGGGACAGGTCTTGAAAAACTGTTTTTT.

The V and J genes are TRBV6-6 and TRBJ2-1; 8 bases map to TRBD1. The CDR3 covers 16 residues. Looked up from germline, CDR1 is MNHNY and CDR2 is SVGAGI (reference sequence). Unmatched junction bases numbered 6, after V lost 5 bases and J lost 0 bases. This chain's CDR3 is CASSQAGTGSYNEQFF. The CDR3 DNA sequence: TGTGCCAGCAGTCAAGCCGGGACAGGCTCCTACAATGAGCAGTTCTTC.

This clone was detected a few times. The chain joins TRBV28 to TRBJ1-3; D is undetermined. V lost 5 bases to trimming and J lost 8 bases, with 13 bases between them. The germline gives CDR1 MDHEN, CDR2 SYDVKM. The CDR3 extends over 13 amino acids. This CDR3 reads CASSPYLGYTIYF. For the CDR3, the DNA is TGTGCCAGCAGTCCCTACCTCGGGTACACCATATATTTT.

This clone was seen once. The chain couples TRBV5-1 to TRBJ1-1; possibly TRBD1 for D (5 bases). The CDR3 extends over 14 amino acids. The V end lost 1 base, the J end lost 4 bases, and 11 bases lay between the germline ends. The germline gives CDR1 SGHRS, CDR2 YFSETQ. This chain's CDR3 is CASSLFGGSTEAFF. The CDR3 nucleotides read TGCGCCAGCAGCTTGTTTGGGGGGAGCACTGAAGCTTTCTTT.

The chain is built from TRBV7-9 and TRBJ1-4, with 8 bases fitting TRBD1. This CDR3 region has 15 residues. V shed 6 bases and J 5 bases; nucleotides not matched to a gene: 8. The germline gives CDR1 SEHNR, CDR2 FQNEAQ (reference sequence). CDR3 bases: TGTGCCAGCAGTACCGCCCGGACAGGGAATGAAAAACTGTTTTTT. The encoded protein is CASSTARTGNEKLFF.

The chain carries TRBV7-8 and TRBJ2-5, with D possibly being TRBD1 (6 bases). Per the germline V gene, CDR1 is SGHVS and CDR2 is FQNEAQ. Deletions cut 2 bases from V and 4 bases from J, with 14 bases between. The CDR3 sequence is 15 residues long. The CDR3 here is CASSLIGGVVETQYF. The CDR3, as DNA: TGTGCCAGCAGCTTAATAGGGGGAGTGGTAGAGACCCAGTACTTC.

This clone turned up a few times. V and J are TRBV7-6 and TRBJ2-2, with 8 bases aligning to TRBD2. V dropped 3 bases and J dropped 6; count of bases not matched to a gene: 9. Germline V CDR1 and CDR2: SGHVS, FNYEAQ. This CDR3 is 16 amino acids long. The CDR3 DNA reads as TGTGCCAGCAGCTTTGGGGGACTAGTTTTCGCCGGGGAGCTGTTTTTT. Amino acid sequence: CASSFGGLVFAGELFF.

The chain joins TRBV28 to TRBJ1-6; TRBD1 agrees at 8 bases. Per germline, CDR1 MDHEN and CDR2 SYDVKM. The V segment lost 5 bases and the J segment 7 bases; nucleotides outside the gene matches: 10. This CDR3 has 16 residues. The CDR3 DNA reads as TGTGCCAGCAGTCACGGCGGACAGGGCGGGAATTCACCCCTCCACTTT. Amino acid sequence: CASSHGGQGGNSPLHF.

The J gene is TRBJ2-1, the V gene TRBV6-2 or TRBV6-3, with D possibly matching TRBD1 (6 bases). The CDR3 contains 14 residues. Germline V gene data show CDR1 as MNHEY and CDR2 as SVGEGT. V lost 6 bases, J lost 1 base, and 10 bases lay in between. In DNA form, the CDR3 reads TGTGCCAGCAGCCAGGGGCGTTCCTACAATGAGCAGTTCTTC. Residues: CASSQGRSYNEQFF.